This T cell receptor beta chain originates from a study of T cell repertoires in cytomegalovirus infection. There are a few counts of this clonotype. Its specificity is not known. From the reads, TCRdb called clonotypes with MiXCR, one entry per CDR3 protein. The sample has about 89,000 distinct CDR3 sequences; about 29% are singletons. The CDR3 extends over 14 amino acids. The V segment lost 2 bases and the J segment 10 bases; nucleotides outside the gene matches: 4. CDR1 and CDR2 from the germline V gene are SEHNR and FQNEAQ (reference sequence). This TCR was recovered from a human donor in good health (CMV status not recorded). Some clones in this sample may be carry-over from other donors' samples. The material was CD8+ T cells from cultured PBMCs, obtained from culture after CMV antigen stimulation. The J gene is TRBJ2-1, the V gene TRBV7-9; TRBD2 agrees at 11 bases. This CDR3 reads CASSLTSGGEEQFF. DNA of the CDR3: TGTGCCAGCAGCTTAACTAGCGGGGGCGAAGAGCAGTTCTTC.